This TCR beta chain derives from a study of T cell clonotyping in hematopoietic cell transplantation. As regards this clone: Its antigen is undetermined.

Germline-derived CDR1 and CDR2 are ENHRY and SYGVKD. Between the trimmed V and J ends, which lost 0 bases and 7 bases, there was a span of 19 bases. This CDR3 has 17 residues. Study observations and caveats: Graft donor and pretransplant recipient Inverse Simpson Index values predicted broader posttransplant TCR diversity. Recipient TCR diversity dropped after transplant; expanded clonotypes rose from day 30 to 180.

Measured with immunoSEQ multiplex PCR; TCRdb has only the in-frame clones, and not every one. Of fewer than 9,500 clones listed, roughly 94% were seen once; the top ten hold roughly 1.3%. The source was peripheral blood mononuclear cells, collected 30 days after allogeneic stem cell transplant. This TCR derives from a male patient between 60 and 69 years old who had an allogeneic stem cell transplant from an unrelated donor, so T cells may come from the graft donor. Some clones in this sample may be carry-over from other donors' samples. This sequence joins TRBV10-3 and TRBJ2-1, with a weak D call TRBD1 (6 bases). CDR3 protein: CAISESGRAGVGNEQFF. The CDR3 nucleotides are TGTGCCATCAGTGAGTCCGGTCGGGCAGGGGTAGGTAATGAGCAGTTCTTC.